Given below is one T cell receptor (beta chain) in context. An end of the junction does not agree with germline; a read error may underlie this. These data belong to a study of tumor and adjacent non-tumor tissue in lung cancer. For the study at large: The cohort had approximately 12 adenocarcinoma, 2 squamous cell and 1 small cell patients.

RNA was extracted from bulk tissue without any cell sorting. The CDR3 has 15 residues. The V gene's germline CDR1 is SGHRS and CDR2 YFSETQ. A modified ARM-PCR protocol with three rounds of nested PCR amplified TCRbeta. MiXCR, run by TCRdb on the multiplex PCR reads, gives a single entry per CDR3 protein. This table holds 89,000 or so distinct CDR3 sequences, 61% found once. The TCR was taken from a man aged 70 or older with non-small cell lung cancer. Sequences were obtained from lung tumor tissue. V gene TRBV5-1 combines with J gene TRBJ2-1; tentatively, D is TRBD2 (5 bases). CDR3 nucleotides: TGCGCCAGCAGCGGGAGAAGTTACTCCTACAATGAGCGGTTCTTC. Its protein product is CASSGRSYSYNERFF.